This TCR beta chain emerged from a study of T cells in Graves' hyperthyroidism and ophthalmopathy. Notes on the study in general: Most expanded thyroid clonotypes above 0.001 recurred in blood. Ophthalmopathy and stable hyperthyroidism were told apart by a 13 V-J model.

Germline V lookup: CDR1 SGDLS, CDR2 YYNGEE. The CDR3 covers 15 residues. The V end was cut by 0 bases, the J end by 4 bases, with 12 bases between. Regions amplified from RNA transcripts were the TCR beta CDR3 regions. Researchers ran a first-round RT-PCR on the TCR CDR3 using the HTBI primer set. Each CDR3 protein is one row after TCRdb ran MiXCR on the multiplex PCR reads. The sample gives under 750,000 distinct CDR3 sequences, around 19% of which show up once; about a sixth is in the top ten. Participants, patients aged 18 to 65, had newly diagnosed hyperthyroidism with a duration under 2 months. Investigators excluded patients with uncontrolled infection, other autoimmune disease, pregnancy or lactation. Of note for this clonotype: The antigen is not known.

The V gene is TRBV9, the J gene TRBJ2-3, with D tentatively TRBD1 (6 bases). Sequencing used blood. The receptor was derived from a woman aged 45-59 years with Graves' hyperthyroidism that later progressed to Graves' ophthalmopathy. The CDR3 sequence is CASSVGPGEADTQYF. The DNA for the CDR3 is TGTGCCAGCAGCGTAGGGCCAGGGGAAGCAGATACGCAGTATTTT. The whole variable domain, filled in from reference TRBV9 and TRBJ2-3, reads DSGVTQTPKHLITATGQRVTLRCSPRSGDLSVYWYQQSLDQGLQFLIQYYNGEERAKGNILERFSAQQFPDLHSELNLSSLELGDSALYFCASSVGPGEADTQYFGPGTRLTVL.